The rows below give T cell receptor beta chains drawn from one sample of a study of blood T cell repertoires in COVID-19. Sequencing was performed with immunoSEQ multiplex PCR; in TCRdb, only in-frame clones are kept and a portion is missing. Of around 94,000 clones detected, roughly nine tenths appear once; the ten largest clones hold 2% to 2.5%. The sequenced sample consisted of peripheral blood. The receptors stem from a man between 50 and 59 years old with active COVID-19. CDR3s include the opening cysteine and the closing phenylalanine or tryptophan. The order of the fields is V gene, J gene, D gene, clone size, CDR3 protein, CDR3 DNA. A D gene is named only where the DNA matches it firmly. Expanded clones get a size class; other rows say once, few or many, or leave the size out.

v_gene: TRBV28
j_gene: TRBJ2-7
d_gene: -
abundance: -
CDR3aa: CASSSIDKLYEQYF
CDR3nt: TGTGCCAGCAGTTCAATCGACAAATTGTACGAGCAGTACTTC

v_gene: TRBV6-5
j_gene: TRBJ2-7
d_gene: -
abundance: once
CDR3aa: CASSYGPKGNYEQYF
CDR3nt: TGTGCCAGCAGTTACGGCCCCAAGGGGAACTACGAGCAGTACTTC

v_gene: TRBV6-5
j_gene: TRBJ1-2
d_gene: TRBD1
abundance: -
CDR3aa: CASRGTAYGYTF
CDR3nt: TGTGCCAGCAGAGGGACAGCTTATGGCTACACCTTC

v_gene: TRBV6-1
j_gene: TRBJ2-7
d_gene: TRBD2
abundance: -
CDR3aa: CASSEWASGGIFYEQYF
CDR3nt: TGTGCCAGCAGTGAATGGGCTAGCGGGGGCATTTTCTACGAGCAGTACTTC

v_gene: TRBV15
j_gene: TRBJ1-5
d_gene: -
abundance: -
CDR3aa: CATSQGVGLSNQPQHF
CDR3nt: TGTGCCACCAGCCAAGGGGTGGGGTTGAGCAATCAGCCCCAGCATTTT

v_gene: TRBV4-2
j_gene: TRBJ1-5
d_gene: -
abundance: -
CDR3aa: CASSQDLRSNQPQHF
CDR3nt: TGTGCCAGCAGCCAAGATTTGAGGAGCAATCAGCCCCAGCATTTT

v_gene: TRBV30
j_gene: TRBJ1-2
d_gene: -
abundance: -
CDR3aa: CAWTPGASGFYGYTF
CDR3nt: TGTGCCTGGACCCCCGGCGCTTCGGGTTTCTATGGCTACACCTTC

v_gene: TRBV18
j_gene: TRBJ2-1
d_gene: -
abundance: -
CDR3aa: CASSLAAYNEQFF
CDR3nt: TGTGCCAGCTCACTGGCAGCCTACAATGAGCAGTTCTTC

v_gene: TRBV11-2
j_gene: TRBJ2-5
d_gene: TRBD2
abundance: -
CDR3aa: CASSLILASGVETQYF
CDR3nt: TGTGCCAGCAGCTTAATATTGGCTAGCGGGGTGGAGACCCAGTACTTC

v_gene: TRBV5-8
j_gene: TRBJ1-5
d_gene: -
abundance: -
CDR3aa: CASSLGQGNNQPQHF
CDR3nt: TGTGCCAGCAGCTTGGGGCAGGGGAACAATCAGCCCCAGCATTTT

v_gene: TRBV29-1
j_gene: TRBJ1-1
d_gene: TRBD1
abundance: -
CDR3aa: CSVSRDRNTEAFF
CDR3nt: TGCAGCGTTTCCCGGGACAGGAACACTGAAGCTTTCTTT

v_gene: TRBV9
j_gene: TRBJ2-2
d_gene: TRBD2
abundance: few
CDR3aa: CASSPGGAGTGELFF
CDR3nt: TGTGCCAGCAGCCCCGGGGGGGCGGGTACCGGGGAGCTGTTTTTT

v_gene: TRBV25-1
j_gene: TRBJ2-5
d_gene: TRBD2
abundance: -
CDR3aa: CASSESQRGPLETQYF
CDR3nt: TGTGCCAGCAGTGAATCACAGCGGGGGCCCTTAGAGACCCAGTACTTC

v_gene: TRBV5-1
j_gene: TRBJ1-2
d_gene: -
abundance: -
CDR3aa: CASSPSEALYGYTF
CDR3nt: TGCGCCAGCAGCCCTTCGGAGGCCCTATACGGCTACACCTTC

v_gene: TRBV9
j_gene: TRBJ2-1
d_gene: -
abundance: -
CDR3aa: CASSVGEPSSYNEQFF
CDR3nt: TGTGCCAGCAGCGTAGGGGAGCCCAGCTCCTACAATGAGCAGTTCTTC

v_gene: TRBV6-5
j_gene: TRBJ2-7
d_gene: -
abundance: -
CDR3aa: CASTPGTHSYEQYF
CDR3nt: TGTGCCAGCACCCCCGGGACACACTCCTACGAGCAGTACTTC

v_gene: TRBV6-5
j_gene: TRBJ2-2
d_gene: -
abundance: -
CDR3aa: CASRERSLTGELFF
CDR3nt: TGTGCCAGCAGGGAGCGCTCCCTCACCGGGGAGCTGTTTTTT

v_gene: TRBV7-2
j_gene: TRBJ1-5
d_gene: TRBD1
abundance: -
CDR3aa: CASSADRVGQPQHF
CDR3nt: TGTGCCAGCAGCGCCGACAGGGTTGGTCAGCCCCAGCATTTT

v_gene: TRBV5-4
j_gene: TRBJ1-1
d_gene: -
abundance: -
CDR3aa: CASSPQGGTEAFF
CDR3nt: TGTGCCAGCAGCCCACAGGGAGGGACTGAAGCTTTCTTT

v_gene: TRBV6-2/TRBV6-3
j_gene: TRBJ2-1
d_gene: TRBD1
abundance: once
CDR3aa: CASSADRVQFF
CDR3nt: TGTGCCAGCAGTGCCGACAGGGTACAGTTCTTC

v_gene: TRBV12-3/TRBV12-4
j_gene: TRBJ2-1
d_gene: TRBD2
abundance: once
CDR3aa: CASSAGGEQFF
CDR3nt: TGTGCCAGCAGCGCGGGGGGTGAGCAGTTCTTC

v_gene: TRBV30
j_gene: TRBJ2-1
d_gene: TRBD2
abundance: once
CDR3aa: CAWRSGGASYNEQFF
CDR3nt: TGTGCCTGGAGAAGCGGGGGGGCCTCCTACAATGAGCAGTTCTTC

v_gene: TRBV11-1
j_gene: TRBJ2-1
d_gene: TRBD2
abundance: once
CDR3aa: CASSLRTSGNEQFF
CDR3nt: TGTGCCAGCAGCTTGCGGACTAGCGGCAATGAGCAGTTCTTC

v_gene: TRBV3-1/TRBV3-2
j_gene: TRBJ2-1
d_gene: TRBD2
abundance: -
CDR3aa: CASSQGGGAGDEQFF
CDR3nt: TGTGCCAGCAGCCAAGGCGGGGGGGCCGGCGATGAGCAGTTCTTC

v_gene: TRBV7-6
j_gene: TRBJ1-3
d_gene: -
abundance: few
CDR3aa: CATKGDPSGNTIYF
CDR3nt: TGTGCCACCAAAGGGGATCCCTCTGGAAACACCATATATTTT

v_gene: TRBV9
j_gene: TRBJ2-1
d_gene: -
abundance: few
CDR3aa: CASTPRGGGRNEQFF
CDR3nt: TGTGCCAGCACTCCTAGGGGCGGGGGCAGGAATGAGCAGTTCTTC

v_gene: TRBV3-1/TRBV3-2
j_gene: TRBJ2-2
d_gene: -
abundance: -
CDR3aa: CASSHGGQIRGSGELFF
CDR3nt: TGTGCCAGCAGCCACGGGGGACAGATCAGGGGGTCCGGGGAGCTGTTTTTT

v_gene: TRBV5-8
j_gene: TRBJ1-5
d_gene: TRBD1
abundance: -
CDR3aa: CASSLAGTGSNQPQHF
CDR3nt: TGTGCCAGCAGCTTGGCCGGGACAGGCAGCAATCAGCCCCAGCATTTT

v_gene: TRBV7-9
j_gene: TRBJ2-4
d_gene: -
abundance: -
CDR3aa: CASSLAGAAKNIQYF
CDR3nt: TGTGCCAGCAGCTTAGCGGGGGCGGCCAAAAACATTCAGTACTTC

v_gene: TRBV3-1/TRBV3-2
j_gene: TRBJ1-5
d_gene: -
abundance: -
CDR3aa: CASSQLLGRRGNQPQHF
CDR3nt: TGTGCCAGCAGCCAACTCCTCGGGCGCAGGGGCAATCAGCCCCAGCATTTT

v_gene: TRBV27
j_gene: TRBJ2-5
d_gene: -
abundance: -
CDR3aa: CAIASGFTHKQETQYF
CDR3nt: TGTGCCATCGCCTCAGGATTTACTCACAAACAAGAGACCCAGTACTTC

v_gene: TRBV6-1
j_gene: TRBJ2-7
d_gene: -
abundance: -
CDR3aa: CASSEWQGTGEQYF
CDR3nt: TGTGCCAGCAGTGAGTGGCAGGGGACCGGCGAGCAGTACTTC

v_gene: TRBV11-2
j_gene: TRBJ2-2
d_gene: -
abundance: -
CDR3aa: CASSLSGPAAILTGELFF
CDR3nt: TGTGCCAGCAGCTTAAGCGGTCCAGCGGCGATCCTCACCGGGGAGCTGTTTTTT

v_gene: TRBV6-5
j_gene: TRBJ1-1
d_gene: -
abundance: -
CDR3aa: CASPDTLNTEAFF
CDR3nt: TGTGCCAGCCCGGACACGCTGAACACTGAAGCTTTCTTT

v_gene: TRBV6-5
j_gene: TRBJ1-2
d_gene: -
abundance: -
CDR3aa: CASSPDSNSGYTF
CDR3nt: TGTGCCAGCAGTCCCGACAGTAACTCGGGCTACACCTTC

v_gene: TRBV5-4
j_gene: TRBJ1-5
d_gene: -
abundance: -
CDR3aa: CASSRTPGGDQPQHF
CDR3nt: TGTGCCAGCAGCCGGACCCCGGGGGGCGATCAGCCCCAGCATTTT

v_gene: TRBV10-2
j_gene: TRBJ1-3
d_gene: -
abundance: -
CDR3aa: CASGLNTIYF
CDR3nt: TGCGCCAGCGGCCTAAACACCATATATTTT

v_gene: TRBV18
j_gene: TRBJ2-2
d_gene: TRBD2
abundance: -
CDR3aa: CASSPQRGGDGGELFF
CDR3nt: TGTGCCAGCTCACCACAACGGGGGGGCGACGGCGGGGAGCTGTTTTTT

v_gene: TRBV24-1
j_gene: TRBJ1-1
d_gene: TRBD1
abundance: -
CDR3aa: CATSDLDRSRDSRNRDTEAFF
CDR3nt: TGTGCCACCAGTGATTTGGATAGGTCCCGGGACAGCAGGAATAGGGACACTGAAGCTTTCTTT

v_gene: TRBV18
j_gene: TRBJ2-7
d_gene: TRBD2
abundance: -
CDR3aa: CASSLAGGFGDEQYF
CDR3nt: TGTGCCAGCTCCCTAGCGGGGGGGTTTGGGGACGAGCAGTACTTC

v_gene: TRBV5-1
j_gene: TRBJ2-1
d_gene: -
abundance: -
CDR3aa: CASSLLAPGDEQFF
CDR3nt: TGCGCCAGCAGCTTGTTGGCCCCGGGGGATGAGCAGTTCTTC

v_gene: TRBV3-1/TRBV3-2
j_gene: TRBJ1-2
d_gene: -
abundance: -
CDR3aa: CASSESFGGLNGYTF
CDR3nt: TGTGCCAGCAGCGAGAGTTTTGGGGGCTTGAACGGCTACACCTTC

v_gene: TRBV5-6
j_gene: TRBJ1-2
d_gene: -
abundance: -
CDR3aa: CASSPDGDYGYRTF
CDR3nt: TGTGCCAGCAGCCCGGACGGGGACTATGGCTACAGAACCTTC

v_gene: TRBV7-2
j_gene: TRBJ1-1
d_gene: TRBD1
abundance: -
CDR3aa: CASSAYRGGTEAFF
CDR3nt: TGTGCCAGCAGCGCATACAGGGGGGGCACTGAAGCTTTCTTT

v_gene: TRBV6-2/TRBV6-3
j_gene: TRBJ1-4
d_gene: -
abundance: -
CDR3aa: CASSRGGEKLFF
CDR3nt: TGTGCCAGCAGCAGGGGTGGCGAAAAACTGTTTTTT

v_gene: TRBV27
j_gene: TRBJ2-2
d_gene: -
abundance: -
CDR3aa: CASSGRTTTGELFF
CDR3nt: TGTGCCAGCAGCGGACGGACTACCACCGGGGAGCTGTTTTTT

v_gene: TRBV28
j_gene: TRBJ1-1
d_gene: -
abundance: once
CDR3aa: CASLPGGLGGTEAFF
CDR3nt: TGTGCCAGCCTCCCGGGGGGCTTAGGGGGGACTGAAGCTTTCTTT

v_gene: TRBV15
j_gene: TRBJ2-5
d_gene: -
abundance: few
CDR3aa: CATSRADRVYQETQYF
CDR3nt: TGTGCCACCAGCAGAGCGGATCGGGTGTACCAAGAGACCCAGTACTTC

v_gene: TRBV7-3
j_gene: TRBJ1-2
d_gene: TRBD1
abundance: few
CDR3aa: CASSLMGTGAERNYGYTF
CDR3nt: TGTGCCAGCAGCTTAATGGGGACAGGCGCCGAACGTAACTATGGCTACACCTTC

v_gene: TRBV6-6
j_gene: TRBJ1-2
d_gene: -
abundance: -
CDR3aa: CASSFGEPNYGYTF
CDR3nt: TGTGCCAGCAGTTTTGGGGAGCCTAACTATGGCTACACCTTC

v_gene: TRBV6-4
j_gene: TRBJ1-2
d_gene: -
abundance: -
CDR3aa: CAGLYGYTF
CDR3nt: TGTGCCGGCCTCTATGGCTACACCTTC